The clone carrying this T cell receptor (beta chain) has a handful of counts. The CDR3 extends over 12 amino acids. Trimming removed 7 bases at V and 0 bases at J, with 4 bases between. The data are from a study of blood T cell repertoires in COVID-19. Overall study context: Spain, Italy and the United States supplied samples that represented acute and convalescent COVID-19.

Original data processing: Amplifying reference gene primers gave estimates of nucleated cell counts. Sequencing was performed with immunoSEQ multiplex PCR; in TCRdb, only in-frame clones are kept and a portion is missing. That table supplies the V and J calls and clone size; D and trimming were determined from the DNA. In the table there are some 150,000 clones, about 87% of which are singletons. V gene TRBV12-3 or TRBV12-4 combines with J gene TRBJ1-3; no reliable D call. This clonotype originated in a man aged 50 to 60 with active COVID-19. Source material: peripheral blood. The CDR3 spells CASKRSGNTIYF. The DNA for the CDR3 is TGTGCCAGCAAGCGCTCTGGAAACACCATATATTTT.